The 13 T cell receptor beta chains below come from one sample, sequenced in a study of T cells in Graves' hyperthyroidism and ophthalmopathy. Template material for amplifying TCR beta CDR3 regions consisted of RNA transcripts. The HTBI set primed first-round TCR CDR3 RT-PCR. MiXCR was run by TCRdb on the multiplex PCR reads, yielding one entry per CDR3 protein. This sample has under 70,000 distinct CDR3 sequences, with about 53% found just once. Sequencing used blood. The receptors stem from an older woman with Graves' ophthalmopathy.

As for this clonotype: Without the conserved terminal phenylalanine or tryptophan, this CDR3 likely stems from a read error. V gene TRBV7-2 combines with J gene TRBJ2-3; D is tentatively TRBD1 or TRBD2 (6 bases each). This CDR3 contains 14 residues. The ends were cut back, 4 bases at V and 8 bases at J, with 16 bases in the middle. The germline V gene encodes CDR1 SGHTA and CDR2 FQGNSA. The CDR3 sequence: CASSSRRGAVTQYC. In DNA form, the CDR3 reads TGTGCCAGCAGCTCCCGGAGGGGGGCAGTTACGCAGTATTGT.

There are many counts of this clonotype. This chain links TRBV27 with TRBJ1-5; D is perhaps TRBD1 (6 bases). This CDR3 spans 14 amino acids. The germline CDR1 and CDR2 sequences are MNHEY and SMNVEV (reference sequence). V was clipped by 5 bases and J by 6 bases, with 14 bases between them. CDR3 in DNA: TGTGCCAGCAGTCTACAGGGTCGGAGTCAGCCCCAGCATTTT. Translation: CASSLQGRSQPQHF.

This clonotype has at least ten counts. V and J are TRBV6-2 or TRBV6-3 and TRBJ1-6; D not resolved. V dropped 6 bases and J dropped 9 bases, with 18 bases sitting between them. CDR1 is MNHEY and CDR2 is SVGEGT in the germline V gene. This CDR3 spans 15 amino acids. The CDR3 region has the DNA TGTGCCAGCAGCCCCCCGTCAAGCGCCTTTTCACCCCTCCACTTT. Its protein product is CASSPPSSAFSPLHF.

The sample holds many counts of this clonotype. V gene TRBV2 combines with J gene TRBJ2-3; 9 bases line up with TRBD2. Germline CDR1 is SNHLY and CDR2 is FYNNEI. V lost 4 bases, J lost 0 bases, and 11 bases stayed unmatched. The CDR3 sequence is 18 residues long. CDR3 sequence reads: CASSGLAGGGTSTDTQYF. CDR3 coding DNA: TGTGCCAGCAGTGGGCTCGCGGGGGGGGGGACTAGCACAGATACGCAGTATTTT.

This chain connects TRBV20-1 to TRBJ2-3, with 16 bases aligning to TRBD2. J gave up 5 bases and V 4 bases, and 6 bases lay outside the gene matches. The CDR3 length is 16 residues. Germline loops: CDR1 DFQATT, CDR2 SNEGSKA (reference sequence). The CDR3: CSAKAGTSGGGDTQYF. CDR3 DNA: TGCAGTGCTAAGGCCGGGACTAGCGGGGGGGGAGATACGCAGTATTTT.

This clonotype showed up many times. The chain joins TRBV2 to TRBJ2-7; unclear D gene. V was shortened by 5 bases and J by 0 bases, with 11 bases between the two germline ends. The CDR3 covers 14 residues. Germline-derived CDR1 and CDR2 are SNHLY and FYNNEI. The CDR3 nucleotides are TGTGCCAGCAGTTTTAGGGAATACTCCTACGAGCAGTACTTC. Protein product: CASSFREYSYEQYF.

The rearrangement joins TRBV9 to TRBJ1-2; D might be TRBD1 (5 bases). The germline V gene encodes CDR1 SGDLS and CDR2 YYNGEE. Trimming shortened V by 2 bases and J by 4 bases, and 18 bases separated the two germline ends. The CDR3 has 16 amino acids. The CDR3 DNA sequence: TGTGCCAGCAGCGTGTCCCCGGCAGGGAACGGCTATGGCTACACCTTC. Translating gives CASSVSPAGNGYGYTF.

The CDR3 loop reads CASSFLGTGGWAQPQHF. DNA for the CDR3: TGTGCCAGTAGTTTTCTTGGGACAGGGGGTTGGGCTCAGCCCCAGCATTTT. The V and J genes are TRBV19 and TRBJ1-5; 11 bases align to TRBD1. J lost 6 bases, V lost 5 bases, and 12 bases had no gene match. Germline V CDR1 and CDR2: LNHDA, SQIVND (reference sequence). The CDR3 totals 17 residues.

This clonotype was seen repeatedly, ten times or more. This rearrangement joins TRBV20-1 to TRBJ2-3; maybe TRBD1 (5 bases). This CDR3 has 14 amino acids. V lost 1 base and J 4 bases, leaving 12 bases between the germline ends. The germline V gene has CDR1 DFQATT and CDR2 SNEGSKA (reference sequence). CDR3 coding DNA: TGCAGTGCTAGAGGGGGCCAGAACCCAGATACGCAGTATTTT. Translation gives CSARGGQNPDTQYF.

Many counts were recorded for this clonotype. J is TRBJ2-2 and V is TRBV2; no reliable D call. This CDR3 region has 14 residues. The V end lost 1 base, the J end lost 2 bases, and 5 bases lay between the germline ends. Germline lookup yields CDR1 SNHLY and CDR2 FYNNEI. CDR3 in amino acids: CASSEDFNTGELFF. CDR3 bases: TGTGCCAGCAGTGAAGATTTTAACACCGGGGAGCTGTTTTTT.

As regards this clonotype: This is likely a read error, given that the CDR3 carries no conserved phenylalanine or tryptophan at its end. The limits of the CDR3 on the DNA are not certain, so only TCRdb's listed CDR3 is given. V and J are TRBV7-9 and TRBJ1-1. The CDR3 is made up of 8 amino acids, end residues included. Germline V lookup: CDR1 SEHNR, CDR2 FQNEAQ (reference sequence). This CDR3 reads CASSLGDS.

This clonotype was seen at least ten times. The chain is built from TRBV7-2 and TRBJ2-1, with D unresolved. V was trimmed by 5 bases and J by 1 base, leaving 9 bases between them. This CDR3 has 14 residues. Germline lookup yields CDR1 SGHTA and CDR2 FQGNSA. CDR3 nucleotides: TGTGCCAGCAGCCAGGACCATTCCTACAATGAGCAGTTCTTC. This codes for CASSQDHSYNEQFF. Full variable domain (missing parts from reference TRBV7-2 and TRBJ2-1): GAGVSQSPSNKVTEKGKDVELRCDPISGHTALYWYRQSLGQGLEFLIYFQGNSAPDKSGLPSDRFSAERTGGSVSTLTIQRTQQEDSAVYLCASSQDHSYNEQFFGPGTRLTVL.

The chain recombines TRBV15 with TRBJ2-1, with 9 positions matching TRBD1. The ends lost 3 bases at V and 8 bases at J; junction bases unmatched: 11. Per the germline V gene, CDR1 is LNHNV and CDR2 is YYDKDF (reference sequence). The length of the CDR3 is 16 residues. CDR3 in amino acids: CATSSGTGFGSDEQFF. The CDR3 region has the DNA TGTGCCACCAGCAGTGGGACAGGGTTTGGTTCCGATGAGCAGTTCTTC.